One sample yielded the 24 T cell receptor beta chains listed below, sequenced in a study of regulatory T cells in long-lasting Graves disease (dated by TCRdb to the early 2020s). The time point label of this sample denotes: newly diagnosed GD, antithyroid drugs for less than 3 months. For both TCR sequencing and RNA sequencing, RNA was extracted from PBMCs in TRIzol. The method behind the library was multiplex PCR. Sequencing instrument: Illumina HiSeq 4000. CDR3 regions were amplified by Arm-PCR with iRepertoire HTBI primers to construct TCR beta libraries. The public reads were reprocessed in TCRdb via fastp at Q25 and MiXCR, keeping in-frame beta chains. For every CDR3 protein sequence, its rows merge into one entry that carries the most common genes and DNA. This sample has approximately 440,000 distinct CDR3 sequences in its table, and 15% to 20% of those were observed once. 9% to 15% of the sample lies in the top ten.

These same records also appear under a second study, on T cells in Graves' hyperthyroidism and ophthalmopathy.

Sample: peripheral blood mononuclear cells (PBMCs), taken at new diagnosis, from a patient treated with antithyroid drugs. The receptors were sampled from a man aged 35 to 55 with Graves disease. Donor details come from another sample of the same person, matched by shared clones.

This clonotype was seen at least ten times. This chain uses TRBV5-8 with TRBJ2-3; 9 bases line up with TRBD1. The CDR3 runs 17 residues. Germline loops: CDR1 SGHTS, CDR2 YDEGEE. Trimming at V came to 2 bases and at J to 2 bases, leaving 9 bases not matched to a gene. This CDR3 is CASSLWAGQGITDTQYF. The CDR3, as DNA: TGTGCCAGCAGCTTATGGGCAGGACAGGGGATCACAGATACGCAGTATTTT.

Details on this clonotype: This sequence may be a read error, since a much larger clone differs from it by one base. The chain has TRBV20-1 and TRBJ2-1, with TRBD2 as a possible D gene (6 bases). CDR1 and CDR2 from the germline V gene are DFQATT and SNEGSKA (reference sequence). The CDR3 is made up of 14 amino acids. CDR3 coding DNA: TGCGGTGCTAGAGATCTTAACTGGGGGGATGAGCAGTTCTTC. Amino acid sequence: CGARDLNWGDEQFF.

The chain combines TRBV20-1 with TRBJ1-3; no clear D. V gave up 0 bases and J gave up 3 bases, with 9 bases separating them. The CDR3 loop spans 14 amino acids. Germline CDR1 reads DFQATT; CDR2 reads SNEGSKA (reference sequence). In DNA form, the CDR3 reads TGCAGTGCTAGAGACAGCCTCCATGGAAACACCATATATTTT. Its translation: CSARDSLHGNTIYF.

This clonotype occurred many times. V and J are TRBV6-1 and TRBJ2-1; 8 bases are a match to TRBD2. V was pared by 6 bases and J by 4 bases, with 8 bases of the junction left unmatched. Germline V CDR1 and CDR2: MNHNS, SASEGT. This CDR3 region has 15 residues. The CDR3 protein is CASSATSGAYNEQFF. Written as DNA, the CDR3 is TGTGCCAGCAGCGCAACTAGCGGAGCTTACAATGAGCAGTTCTTC.

About this clonotype: It may be a read error: a sequence one base away is much more abundant. The chain uses TRBV10-3 and TRBJ2-7, with 11 bases aligning to TRBD1. The CDR3 has 15 residues. CDR1 is ENHRY and CDR2 is SYGVKD in the germline V gene. Unmatched junction bases numbered 10, after V lost 8 bases and J lost 4 bases. CDR3 DNA: TGTGCCATCGGAGTAGGACAGGGGGCGCGTTACGAGCAGTACTTC. Protein product: CAIGVGQGARYEQYF.

In regard to this clonotype: Germline and junction disagree at one end, which may indicate a read error. This chain uses TRBV3-1 with TRBJ2-3; possibly TRBD2 for D (6 bases). The CDR3 is made up of 14 amino acids. Germline V CDR1 and CDR2: LGHDT, YNNKEL (reference sequence). The CDR3 protein is CASSEEGGRDTQYF. CDR3 sequence (DNA): TGTGCCAGCAGCGAAGAGGGTGGGAGGGATACGCAGTATTTT.

This clonotype was seen many times. V is TRBV4-1 and J is TRBJ1-1, with TRBD1 as a possible D gene (6 bases). The CDR3 consists of 14 residues. The V gene lost 2 bases and the J gene lost 0 bases, with 7 bases spanning the gap. The germline CDR1 and CDR2 sequences are MGHRA and YSYEKL. In nucleotides, the CDR3 is TGCGCCAGCAGCCAAACAGGGATGAACACTGAAGCTTTCTTT. Translated, it gives CASSQTGMNTEAFF.

This clonotype was seen ten or more times. This chain joins TRBV7-9 and TRBJ2-7; D perhaps matches TRBD2 (7 bases). CDR1 SEHNR and CDR2 FQNEAQ come from the germline V gene (reference sequence). The CDR3 is made up of 16 amino acids. Trimming pared 5 bases from V and 0 bases from J, leaving 17 bases between. This chain's CDR3 is CASSPYRGGLSYEQYF. The CDR3 nucleotides read TGTGCCAGCAGCCCATATAGGGGGGGCCTCTCCTACGAGCAGTACTTC.

This chain joins TRBV5-1 and TRBJ2-4; 7 bases align to TRBD1. The CDR3 is 16 amino acids. The V and J ends lost 0 bases and 5 bases, in that order; junction bases with no gene match: 8. The germline CDR1 and CDR2 sequences are SGHRS and YFSETQ. The CDR3 coding sequence is TGCGCCAGCAGCTTGGCCTTAAGGCAGGGGGAAAACATTCAGTACTTC. Protein product: CASSLALRQGENIQYF.

This clonotype was recorded at least ten times. V is TRBV5-6 and J is TRBJ2-7, with D uncertain. V lost 2 bases and J 6 bases, leaving 6 bases between the germline ends. The CDR3 runs to 11 residues. The V gene's germline CDR1 is SGHDT and CDR2 YYEEEE. CDR3 bases: TGTGCCAGCAGCTTTATTTCCGAGCAGTACTTC. It translates to CASSFISEQYF.

The rearrangement joins TRBV5-4 to TRBJ2-5; TRBD2 aligns across 12 bases. This CDR3 is 17 amino acids long. V lost 0 bases and J lost 4; bases outside the gene matches: 7. The germline CDR1 and CDR2 sequences are SGHNT and YYREEE (reference sequence). In DNA, the CDR3 is TGTGCCAGCAGCTTGGACCTAGCGGGAGGGGATACAGAGACCCAGTACTTC. It specifies CASSLDLAGGDTETQYF.

In this sample, this clonotype turned up many times. This chain links TRBV6-1 with TRBJ2-3, with D possibly being TRBD1 (7 bases). Germline V lookup: CDR1 MNHNS, CDR2 SASEGT. The CDR3 is 15 amino acids. Trimming shortened V by 10 bases and J by 6 bases, and 23 bases separated the two germline ends. In DNA form, the CDR3 reads TGTGCCACCCGAGGGGGCGGAGGGGGCCGGGATACGCAGTATTTT. Translated, it gives CATRGGGGGRDTQYF.

This clonotype has more than one count but fewer than ten. This rearrangement joins TRBV15 to TRBJ2-5; D not resolved. CDR3 length: 15 amino acids. V dropped 0 bases and J dropped 7 bases, with 15 bases sitting between them. Germline CDR1 is LNHNV and CDR2 is YYDKDF (reference sequence). In DNA form, the CDR3 reads TGTGCCACCAGCAGAGATCGGCCGAGCAAGGGGACCCAGTACTTC. This encodes CATSRDRPSKGTQYF.

This clonotype was counted a single time. A much larger clone differs from this one at a single base, so this may be a read error. This sequence joins TRBV7-9 and TRBJ2-5; no clear D gene. There are 15 residues in the CDR3. CDR1 and CDR2 from the germline V gene are SEHNR and FQNEAQ (reference sequence). CDR3: CASSPLRSPQGTQYF. The CDR3 DNA reads as TGTGCCAGCAGCCCACTTCGCAGTCCCCAAGGGACCCAGTACTTC.

This clonotype was observed a handful of times. CDR3: CASSQEREQFF. The CDR3 coding sequence is TGTGCCAGCAGCCAAGAAAGGGAGCAGTTCTTC. The V call is TRBV4-2, the J call TRBJ2-1, with D uncertain. Trimming took off 0 bases at V and 10 bases at J, with 4 bases between the two ends. Germline CDR1 LGHNA, CDR2 YNFKEQ. The CDR3 is made up of 11 amino acids.

This clonotype was counted between two and nine times. The rearrangement joins TRBV20-1 to TRBJ2-1; the D is unclear. This CDR3 is built from 13 residues. The germline V and J ends were trimmed by 1 base and 4 bases, with 8 bases remaining between them. Germline CDR1 DFQATT, CDR2 SNEGSKA (reference sequence). The CDR3 is CSARANGYNEQFF. The CDR3 DNA reads as TGCAGTGCTAGAGCGAACGGGTACAATGAGCAGTTCTTC.

This chain joins TRBV20-1 and TRBJ1-2; TRBD1 might be the D (5 bases). The V gene lost 3 bases and the J gene lost 6 bases, with 20 bases spanning the gap. Per germline, CDR1 DFQATT and CDR2 SNEGSKA (reference sequence). The CDR3 totals 15 residues. The CDR3 DNA is TGCAGTGCTAGCCCCTTGGACGGCAGGGTCCATGGCTACACCTTC. This translates into CSASPLDGRVHGYTF.

This clonotype has at least ten counts. The V and J genes are TRBV12-5 and TRBJ2-1, with D unresolved. With 0 bases removed from V and 0 bases from J, the gap between germline ends came to 18 bases. This CDR3 spans 19 amino acids. Germline CDR1 is LGHNT and CDR2 is FRNRAP. CDR3 DNA: TGTGCTAGTGGTTTGGTACTTGAGAATTGGCAGAGCTCCTACAATGAGCAGTTCTTC. Protein: CASGLVLENWQSSYNEQFF.

This clonotype showed up many times. The rearrangement joins TRBV28 to TRBJ1-4; no clear D gene. The CDR3 consists of 12 residues. The V end lost 6 bases, the J end lost 0 bases, and 2 bases lay between the germline ends. In germline, CDR1 is MDHEN, CDR2 SYDVKM. The CDR3 loop is CASRTTNEKLFF. CDR3 bases: TGTGCCAGCAGAACAACTAATGAAAAACTGTTTTTT.

The sample holds many counts of this clonotype. This chain joins TRBV12-5 and TRBJ2-3, with TRBD2 matching 7 bases. Germline V gives CDR1 LGHNT, CDR2 FRNRAP. The CDR3 length is 14 residues. The ends lost 1 base at V and 2 bases at J; junction bases unmatched: 0. The CDR3 spells CASGLGLATDTQYF. CDR3 bases: TGTGCTAGTGGTTTGGGACTAGCCACAGATACGCAGTATTTT.

This clonotype has ten or more counts. The J gene is TRBJ2-7, the V gene TRBV20-1, with 9 positions matching TRBD2. Per the germline V gene, CDR1 is DFQATT and CDR2 is SNEGSKA (reference sequence). The trim removed 3 bases at V and 0 bases at J, leaving 9 bases unmatched. The CDR3 spans 16 residues. CDR3 sequence: CSAREGLALPSYEQYF. The CDR3 DNA sequence: TGCAGTGCTAGGGAGGGACTAGCCCTCCCCTCCTACGAGCAGTACTTC.

This clonotype was observed at least ten times. The chain joins TRBV20-1 to TRBJ2-1; 7 bases align to TRBD2. CDR1 is DFQATT, CDR2 SNEGSKA, per germline (reference sequence). Trimming removed 5 bases from V and 8 bases from J; junction bases left unmatched: 9. The CDR3 spans 13 residues. The CDR3 spells CSAWEGTGDEQFF. The CDR3 nucleotides are TGCAGTGCTTGGGAGGGGACTGGGGATGAGCAGTTCTTC.

This clonotype was found many times. The chain carries TRBV30 and TRBJ2-7, with unresolved D. CDR1 and CDR2 (germline): GTSNPN, SVGIG (reference sequence). With 3 bases removed from V and 0 bases from J, the gap between germline ends came to 6 bases. The CDR3 sequence is 12 residues long. CDR3 loop: CAWSQNSYEQYF. CDR3 sequence (DNA): TGTGCCTGGAGCCAGAACTCCTACGAGCAGTACTTC.

As regards this clonotype: This sequence may be a read error, since a much larger clone differs from it by one base. V gene TRBV18 combines with J gene TRBJ2-2, with D possibly called TRBD1 or TRBD2 (5 bases each). Germline V gene data show CDR1 as KGHSH and CDR2 as LQKENI. The CDR3 is 16 residues long. Trimming shortened V by 6 bases and J by 0 bases, and 14 bases separated the two germline ends. The CDR3 sequence: CASSQRGPSNTGELFF. CDR3 DNA sequence: TGTGCCAGCTCGCAACGGGGCCCCTCGAACACCGGGGAGCTGTTTTTT.